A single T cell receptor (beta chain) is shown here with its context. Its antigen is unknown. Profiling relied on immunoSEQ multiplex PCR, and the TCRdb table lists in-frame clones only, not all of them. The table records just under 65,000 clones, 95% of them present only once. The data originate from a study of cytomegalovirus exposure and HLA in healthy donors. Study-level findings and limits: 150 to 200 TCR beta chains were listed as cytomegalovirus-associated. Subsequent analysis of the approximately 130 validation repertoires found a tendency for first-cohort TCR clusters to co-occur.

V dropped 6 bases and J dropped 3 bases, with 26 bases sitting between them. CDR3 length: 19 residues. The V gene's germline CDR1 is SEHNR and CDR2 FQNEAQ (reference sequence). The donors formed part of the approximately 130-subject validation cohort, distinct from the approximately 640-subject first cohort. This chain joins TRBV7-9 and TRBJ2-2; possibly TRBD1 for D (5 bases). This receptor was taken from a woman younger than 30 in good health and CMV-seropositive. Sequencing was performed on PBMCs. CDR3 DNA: TGTGCCAGCAGTTTTAGGACCCCAGCGACAGCGATAGACACCGGGGAGCTGTTTTTT. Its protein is CASSFRTPATAIDTGELFF.